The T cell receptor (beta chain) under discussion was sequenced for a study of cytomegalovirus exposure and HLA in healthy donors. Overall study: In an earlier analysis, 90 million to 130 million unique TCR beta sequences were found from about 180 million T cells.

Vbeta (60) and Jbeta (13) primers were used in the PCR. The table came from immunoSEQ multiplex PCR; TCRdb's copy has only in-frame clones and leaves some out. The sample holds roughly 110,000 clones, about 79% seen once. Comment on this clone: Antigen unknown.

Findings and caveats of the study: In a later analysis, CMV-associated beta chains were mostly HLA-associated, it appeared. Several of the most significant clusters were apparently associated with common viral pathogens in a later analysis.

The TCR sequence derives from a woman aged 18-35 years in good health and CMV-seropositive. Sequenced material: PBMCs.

The CDR3 bases are TGTGCCAGCAGCTCCCAAGGAAAGTCGGGACTGTTTTTT. Translating gives CASSSQGKSGLFF. This chain joins TRBV7-9 and TRBJ1-4; D is unclear. The CDR3 is 13 residues long. V gave up 4 bases and J gave up 13 bases, with 16 bases separating them. The germline CDR1 and CDR2 sequences are SEHNR and FQNEAQ (reference sequence).